The TCR beta chain under discussion was sequenced for a study of OX40 agonist ivuxolimab in advanced cancers. Study-level information: The drug used for patients, ivuxolimab, was an agonistic anti-OX40 (CD134) antibody. Patients treated during dose escalation were battling hepatocellular carcinoma, melanoma, renal cell or head and neck cancer. Whole-study findings and limits: Dose levels from 0.1 to 3.0 mg/kg saw CD4+ and CD8+ blood T cells expand clonally by week 6. Among the least clonally expanded were partial responders at 0.1-3.0 mg/kg.

The repertoire was sequenced with immunoSEQ multiplex PCR; TCRdb's copy has only in-frame clones and lacks some. The table has about 14,000 clones, about 84% seen once. Comment on this clone: Antigen unknown.

This TCR came from an adult with an advanced solid tumor such as melanoma, head and neck, liver or kidney cancer. Sequenced here: CD4+ or CD8+ T cells sorted from blood, sampled in a trial of the OX40 agonist ivuxolimab.

The CDR3 DNA follows: TGTGCCAGCAGCCAAGAATCAGGGTGGGAGCAGTACTTC. Translation: CASSQESGWEQYF. The chain joins TRBV14 to TRBJ2-7, with D possibly being TRBD1 (5 bases). The ends were cut back, 0 bases at V and 7 bases at J, with 10 bases in the middle. The CDR3 contains 13 residues. CDR1 is SGHDN, CDR2 FVKESK, per germline.